Listed below are T cell receptor beta chains from one sample, sequenced in a study of OX40 agonist ivuxolimab in advanced cancers. Sequencing was performed with immunoSEQ multiplex PCR; in TCRdb, only in-frame clones are kept and a portion is missing. The table lists about 32,000 clones, 80% to 90% of them singletons. The input for sequencing was CD4+ or CD8+ T cells sorted from blood, taken in a trial of the OX40 agonist ivuxolimab. The receptors stem from an adult with an advanced solid tumor such as melanoma, head and neck, liver or kidney cancer. Both conserved end residues are part of each CDR3. The order of the fields is CDR3 protein, CDR3 DNA, D gene, clone size, V gene, J gene. D genes are given only for firm matches. Clone size is stated in some rows and not others, as once, few, many or a class when expanded.

cdr3_aa: CASSVGDKSYEQYF
cdr3_nt: TGTGCCAGCAGCGTAGGGGATAAATCCTACGAGCAGTACTTC
d_call: -
clone_size: -
v_call: TRBV9
j_call: TRBJ2-7

cdr3_aa: CAWSGTSGGPGSYNEQFF
cdr3_nt: TGTGCCTGGAGTGGGACTAGCGGGGGGCCGGGCTCCTACAATGAGCAGTTCTTC
d_call: TRBD2
clone_size: -
v_call: TRBV30
j_call: TRBJ2-1

cdr3_aa: CASGLGTRSYNEQFF
cdr3_nt: TGTGCTAGTGGTTTGGGGACTCGTAGCTACAATGAGCAGTTCTTC
d_call: -
clone_size: -
v_call: TRBV12-5
j_call: TRBJ2-1

cdr3_aa: CASSGSGEAFF
cdr3_nt: TGCGCCAGCAGTGGGTCGGGGGAAGCTTTCTTT
d_call: -
clone_size: few
v_call: TRBV10-2
j_call: TRBJ1-1

cdr3_aa: CASSGGSGQPQHF
cdr3_nt: TGTGCCAGCAGCGGAGGTTCGGGTCAGCCCCAGCATTTT
d_call: -
clone_size: -
v_call: TRBV7-6
j_call: TRBJ1-5

cdr3_aa: CASSDWGVISYEQYF
cdr3_nt: TGCGCCAGCAGTGATTGGGGGGTTATCTCCTACGAGCAGTACTTC
d_call: -
clone_size: -
v_call: TRBV10-2
j_call: TRBJ2-7

cdr3_aa: CASSIGITTYEQYF
cdr3_nt: TGTGCCAGTAGTATCGGCATCACTACCTACGAGCAGTACTTC
d_call: -
clone_size: few
v_call: TRBV19
j_call: TRBJ2-7

cdr3_aa: CASSWASGGQEAFF
cdr3_nt: TGTGCCAGCAGTTGGGCCAGTGGTGGGCAGGAGGCTTTCTTT
d_call: -
clone_size: -
v_call: TRBV27
j_call: TRBJ1-1

cdr3_aa: CASTTALYEQYF
cdr3_nt: TGTGCCAGCACGACAGCCCTCTACGAGCAGTACTTC
d_call: -
clone_size: -
v_call: TRBV2
j_call: TRBJ2-7

cdr3_aa: CASSYTRGVRETQYF
cdr3_nt: TGTGCCAGCAGTTACACCCGGGGGGTAAGGGAGACCCAGTACTTC
d_call: TRBD2
clone_size: -
v_call: TRBV6-6
j_call: TRBJ2-5

cdr3_aa: CASSLSPSGWGGTDTQYF
cdr3_nt: TGTGCCAGCAGTTTATCCCCTAGCGGCTGGGGGGGCACAGATACGCAGTATTTT
d_call: TRBD2
clone_size: once
v_call: TRBV27
j_call: TRBJ2-3

cdr3_aa: CASSLEIAGGFPNGYTF
cdr3_nt: TGTGCCAGCAGCTTAGAAATCGCAGGGGGATTTCCAAATGGCTACACCTTC
d_call: TRBD1
clone_size: -
v_call: TRBV7-6
j_call: TRBJ1-2

cdr3_aa: CASSLSGSFSYEQYF
cdr3_nt: TGTGCCAGCAGCTTGTCAGGATCCTTCTCCTACGAGCAGTACTTC
d_call: -
clone_size: -
v_call: TRBV5-8
j_call: TRBJ2-7

cdr3_aa: CASSLGDRALDTEAFF
cdr3_nt: TGTGCCAGCAGTTTAGGGGACAGGGCTTTGGACACTGAAGCTTTCTTT
d_call: TRBD1
clone_size: -
v_call: TRBV28
j_call: TRBJ1-1

cdr3_aa: CASSVMTTPIRYF
cdr3_nt: TGTGCCAGCAGTGTAATGACTACCCCCATTAGGTACTTC
d_call: -
clone_size: -
v_call: TRBV6-1
j_call: TRBJ2-5

cdr3_aa: CSVEVTDRTQYF
cdr3_nt: TGCAGCGTTGAAGTAACGGACCGTACGCAGTATTTT
d_call: -
clone_size: -
v_call: TRBV29-1
j_call: TRBJ2-3